Listed below are T cell receptor beta chains from one sample, sequenced in a study of cytomegalovirus exposure and HLA in healthy donors. Assay used: immunoSEQ multiplex PCR; TCRdb lists only in-frame clones, some missing. The sample shows tens of thousands of clones, and approximately 2.4% sits with its ten largest clones. Input material: PBMCs. All receptors come from a female donor in good health and CMV-seronegative. CDR3s include the opening cysteine and the closing phenylalanine or tryptophan. A D gene is named only where the DNA matches it firmly.

v_gene	len	j_gene	d_gene	CDR3nt	CDR3aa
TRBV5-6	14	TRBJ2-7	TRBD1	TGTGCCAGCAGCTTGGGACAGGGGGCACACGAGCAGTACTTC	CASSLGQGAHEQYF
TRBV6-5	12	TRBJ1-2	.	TGTGCCAGCATTGGGAGGGGGAATGGCTACACCTTC	CASIGRGNGYTF
TRBV30	13	TRBJ1-1	.	TGTGCCTGGAGTGTGGAGGAGAAAACTGAAGCTTTCTTT	CAWSVEEKTEAFF
TRBV11-2	14	TRBJ2-7	.	TGTGCCAGCAGCTTTGGAAGGGGCTCCTACGAGCAGTACTTC	CASSFGRGSYEQYF
TRBV11-3	14	TRBJ1-2	TRBD1	TGTGCCAGCAGCTCCAGACAGGGACTTCATGGCTACACCTTC	CASSSRQGLHGYTF
TRBV27	16	TRBJ1-3	TRBD1	TGTGCCAGCAGTTCGGGACCAGGGGGCTCTGGAAACACCATATATTTT	CASSSGPGGSGNTIYF
TRBV7-2	17	TRBJ2-2	.	TGTGCCAGCAGCTCGCTCGCTCTGGCTAGCCCTCTGGGGGAGCTGTTTTTT	CASSSLALASPLGELFF
TRBV9	14	TRBJ1-2	.	TGTGCCAGCAGCGTAGCTTCGTCGAACAATGGCTACACCTTC	CASSVASSNNGYTF
TRBV7-2	15	TRBJ1-6	.	TGTGCCAGCAGCTCCGCCCGGGGGGGGGCATCACCCCTCCACTTT	CASSSARGGASPLHF
TRBV25-1	13	TRBJ2-3	.	TGTGCCAGCGCCCTTAGCGGAGGAGATACGCAGTATTTT	CASALSGGDTQYF
TRBV7-9	16	TRBJ1-4	TRBD1	TGTGCCAGCAGCTTACCGAGGACAGGGGAGGTCGAAAAACTGTTTTTT	CASSLPRTGEVEKLFF
TRBV6-1	15	TRBJ1-2	.	TGTGCCAGCAGTGAGGATGGACAGCCGTGGGATGGCTACACCTTC	CASSEDGQPWDGYTF
TRBV6-5	14	TRBJ2-3	.	TGTGCCAGCAGTCGGGGGGCCGGCACAGATACGCAGTATTTT	CASSRGAGTDTQYF
TRBV6-6	15	TRBJ2-2	.	TGTGCCAGCAGTTACACGGGGGACTTGACCGGGGAGCTGTTTTTT	CASSYTGDLTGELFF
TRBV30	16	TRBJ2-1	TRBD2	TGTGCCTGGAGTGATTTAGCGGGAGAGACCGACAATGAGCAGTTCTTC	CAWSDLAGETDNEQFF
TRBV30	14	TRBJ1-2	.	TGTGCCTGGAGTGTAGACAGAAAAGACTATGGCTACACCTTC	CAWSVDRKDYGYTF
TRBV30	16	TRBJ2-1	TRBD2	TGTGCCTGGAGGGCAAGAGCGGGAGGTACCGACAATGAGCAGTTCTTC	CAWRARAGGTDNEQFF
TRBV5-1	14	TRBJ2-2	.	TGCGCCAGCAACGAGCAGGGTCCCACCGGGGAGCTGTTTTTT	CASNEQGPTGELFF
TRBV7-9	16	TRBJ2-1	TRBD1	TGTGCCAGCAGCTTTCTAGCCGGGACAGGGGGCGATGAGCAGTTCTTC	CASSFLAGTGGDEQFF
TRBV7-9	15	TRBJ2-7	TRBD2	TGTGCCAGCAGCTTGTCGAGCGGGAGCTCCTACGAGCAGTACTTC	CASSLSSGSSYEQYF
TRBV6-6	12	TRBJ1-1	.	TGTGCCAGCATCCCCCGGGGGGGTAAGGCTTTCTTT	CASIPRGGKAFF
TRBV5-1	16	TRBJ1-2	.	TGCGCCAGCAGCCCGGGACGGGAGTTAGCTAACTATGGCTACACCTTC	CASSPGRELANYGYTF
TRBV4-1	18	TRBJ1-2	.	TGCGCCAGCAGCCGCAGAATCGGCTCCGTGGGCCCCGGGGATGGCTACACCTTC	CASSRRIGSVGPGDGYTF